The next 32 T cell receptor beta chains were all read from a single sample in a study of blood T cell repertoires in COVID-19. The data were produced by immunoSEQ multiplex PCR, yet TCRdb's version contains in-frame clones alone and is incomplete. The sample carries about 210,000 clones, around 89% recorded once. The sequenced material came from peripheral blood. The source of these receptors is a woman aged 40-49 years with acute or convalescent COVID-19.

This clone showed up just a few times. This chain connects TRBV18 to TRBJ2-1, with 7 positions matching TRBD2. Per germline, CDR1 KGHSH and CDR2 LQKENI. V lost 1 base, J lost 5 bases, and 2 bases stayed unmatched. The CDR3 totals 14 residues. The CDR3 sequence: CASSPLAGNNEQFF. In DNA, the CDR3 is TGTGCCAGCTCACCACTAGCGGGCAACAATGAGCAGTTCTTC.

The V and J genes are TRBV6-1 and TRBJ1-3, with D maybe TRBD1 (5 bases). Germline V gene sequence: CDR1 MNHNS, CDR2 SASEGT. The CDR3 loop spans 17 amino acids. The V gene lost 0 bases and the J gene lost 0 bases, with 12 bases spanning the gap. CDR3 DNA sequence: TGTGCCAGCAGTGAAGCGGCCGGACACGTCTCTGGAAACACCATATATTTT. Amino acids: CASSEAAGHVSGNTIYF.

The CDR3 bases are TGTGCCAGCAGCACTTCTGGACCAGTCGGGGCAGATACGCAGTATTTT. This encodes CASSTSGPVGADTQYF. The chain uses TRBV5-4 and TRBJ2-3, with a possible D match to TRBD2 (5 bases). Germline lookup yields CDR1 SGHNT and CDR2 YYREEE (reference sequence). The CDR3 spans 16 residues. V lost 4 bases, J lost 4 bases, and 19 bases lay in between.

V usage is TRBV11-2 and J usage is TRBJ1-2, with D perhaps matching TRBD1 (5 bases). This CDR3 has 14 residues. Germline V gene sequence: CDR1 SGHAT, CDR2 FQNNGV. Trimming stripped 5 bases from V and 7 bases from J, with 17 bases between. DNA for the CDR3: TGTGCCAGCAGCCCAGAAACCCAGGGTCGTGGCTACACCTTC. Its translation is CASSPETQGRGYTF.

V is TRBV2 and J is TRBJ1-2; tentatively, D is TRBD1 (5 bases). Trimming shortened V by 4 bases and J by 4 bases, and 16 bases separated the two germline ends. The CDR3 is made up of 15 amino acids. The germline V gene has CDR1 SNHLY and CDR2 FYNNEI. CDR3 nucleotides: TGTGCCAGCAGTGTCGCAGGGTTTTTTATCTATGGCTACACCTTC. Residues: CASSVAGFFIYGYTF. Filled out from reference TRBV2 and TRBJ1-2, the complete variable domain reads EPEVTQTPSHQVTQMGQEVILRCVPISNHLYFYWYRQILGQKVEFLVSFYNNEISEKSEIFDDQFSVERPDGSNFTLKIRSTKLEDSAMYFCASSVAGFFIYGYTFGSGTRLTVV.

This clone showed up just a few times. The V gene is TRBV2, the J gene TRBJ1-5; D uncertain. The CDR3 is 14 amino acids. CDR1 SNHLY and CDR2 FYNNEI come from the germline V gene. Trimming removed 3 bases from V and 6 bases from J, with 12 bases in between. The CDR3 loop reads CASSDILGSQPQHF. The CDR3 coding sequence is TGTGCCAGCAGTGATATTTTAGGGAGTCAGCCCCAGCATTTT.

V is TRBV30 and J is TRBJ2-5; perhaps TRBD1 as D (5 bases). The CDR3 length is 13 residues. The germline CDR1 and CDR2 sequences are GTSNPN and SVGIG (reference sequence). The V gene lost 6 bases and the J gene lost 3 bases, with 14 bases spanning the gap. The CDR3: CACTGENEETQYF. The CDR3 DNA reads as TGTGCCTGCACAGGAGAGAACGAAGAGACCCAGTACTTC.

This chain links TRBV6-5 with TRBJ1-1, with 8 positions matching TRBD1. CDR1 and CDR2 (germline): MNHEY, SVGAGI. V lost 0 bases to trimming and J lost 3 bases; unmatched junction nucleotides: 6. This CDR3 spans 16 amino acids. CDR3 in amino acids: CASSYSWTGKDTEAFF. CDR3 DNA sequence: TGTGCCAGCAGTTACTCTTGGACAGGGAAGGACACTGAAGCTTTCTTT.

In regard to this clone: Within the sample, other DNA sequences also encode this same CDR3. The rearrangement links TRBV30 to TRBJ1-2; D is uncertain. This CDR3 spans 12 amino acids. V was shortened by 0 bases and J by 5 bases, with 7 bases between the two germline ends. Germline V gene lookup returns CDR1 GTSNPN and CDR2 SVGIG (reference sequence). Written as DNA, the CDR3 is TGTGCCTGGAGTGTACGGGGTTATGGCTACACCTTC. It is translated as CAWSVRGYGYTF. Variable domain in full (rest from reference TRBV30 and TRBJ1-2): SQTIHQWPATLVQPVGSPLSLECTVEGTSNPNLYWYRQAAGRGLQLLFYSVGIGQISSEVPQNLSASRPQDRQFILSSKKLLLSDSGFYLCAWSVRGYGYTFGSGTRLTVV.

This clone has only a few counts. CDR3 in amino acids: CASSGNSYYGYTF. In nucleotides, the CDR3 is TGTGCCAGCAGTGGGAACAGCTACTATGGCTACACCTTC. The V and J genes are TRBV2 and TRBJ1-2; D ambiguous. Per the germline V gene, CDR1 is SNHLY and CDR2 is FYNNEI. This CDR3 region has 13 residues. Deletions cut 4 bases from V and 3 bases from J, with 9 bases between.

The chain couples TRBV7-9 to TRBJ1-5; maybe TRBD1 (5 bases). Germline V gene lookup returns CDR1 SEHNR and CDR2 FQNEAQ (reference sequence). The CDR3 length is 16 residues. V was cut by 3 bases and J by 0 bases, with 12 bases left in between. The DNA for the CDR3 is TGTGCCAGCAGCTTGGTAGGGGCGAATAGCAATCAGCCCCAGCATTTT. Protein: CASSLVGANSNQPQHF.

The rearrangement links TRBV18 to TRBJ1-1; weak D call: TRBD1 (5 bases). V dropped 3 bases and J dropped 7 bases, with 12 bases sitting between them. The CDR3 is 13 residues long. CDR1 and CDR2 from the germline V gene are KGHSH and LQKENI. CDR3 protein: CASSPPGEGEAFF. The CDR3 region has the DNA TGTGCCAGCTCACCCCCGGGGGAGGGTGAAGCTTTCTTT.

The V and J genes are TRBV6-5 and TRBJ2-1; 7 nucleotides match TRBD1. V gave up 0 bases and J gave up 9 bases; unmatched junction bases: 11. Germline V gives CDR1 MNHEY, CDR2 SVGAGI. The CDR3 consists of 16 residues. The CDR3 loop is CASSYSSGQQSFEQFF. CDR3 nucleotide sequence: TGTGCCAGCAGTTACTCCTCGGGACAGCAGTCCTTTGAGCAGTTCTTC.

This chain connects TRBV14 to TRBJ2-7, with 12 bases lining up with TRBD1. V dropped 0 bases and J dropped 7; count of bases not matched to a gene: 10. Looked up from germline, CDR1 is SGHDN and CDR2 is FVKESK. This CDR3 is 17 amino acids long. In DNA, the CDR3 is TGTGCCAGCAGCCAAGACGGAGGGACAGGGGGCGTTCTGGAGCAGTACGTC. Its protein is CASSQDGGTGGVLEQYV.

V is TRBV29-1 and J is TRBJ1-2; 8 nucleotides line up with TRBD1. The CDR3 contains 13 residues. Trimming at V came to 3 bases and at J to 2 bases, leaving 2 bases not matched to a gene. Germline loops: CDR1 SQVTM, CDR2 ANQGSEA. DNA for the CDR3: TGCAGCGTTGACAGGGGGCCCAACTATGGCTACACCTTC. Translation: CSVDRGPNYGYTF.

The chain's CDR3 is CASSLGLATPSDGYTF. The CDR3 nucleotides read TGTGCCAGCAGCTTAGGCCTAGCGACACCTTCAGATGGCTACACCTTC. The V gene is TRBV13, the J gene TRBJ1-2, with D unclear. The germline V gene has CDR1 PRHDT and CDR2 FYEKMQ (reference sequence). Trimming pared 0 bases from V and 6 bases from J, leaving 17 bases between. The CDR3 spans 16 residues.

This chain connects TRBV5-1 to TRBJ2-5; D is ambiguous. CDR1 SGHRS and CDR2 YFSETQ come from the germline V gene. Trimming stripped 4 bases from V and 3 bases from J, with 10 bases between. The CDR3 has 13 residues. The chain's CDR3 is CASSRPSEETQYF. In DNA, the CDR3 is TGCGCCAGCAGCCGCCCATCAGAAGAGACCCAGTACTTC.

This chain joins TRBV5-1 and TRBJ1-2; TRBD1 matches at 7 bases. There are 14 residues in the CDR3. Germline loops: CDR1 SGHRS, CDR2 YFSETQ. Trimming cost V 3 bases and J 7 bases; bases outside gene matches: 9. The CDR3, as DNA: TGCGCCAGCAGCTCCTCGGACAGGCTGGGTGGCTACACCTTC. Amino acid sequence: CASSSSDRLGGYTF.

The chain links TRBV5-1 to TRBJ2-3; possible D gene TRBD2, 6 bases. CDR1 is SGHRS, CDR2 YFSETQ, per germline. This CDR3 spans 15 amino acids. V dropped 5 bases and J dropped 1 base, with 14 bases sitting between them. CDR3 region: CASSRGSTGTDTQYF. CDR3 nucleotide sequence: TGCGCCAGCAGTCGGGGGTCTACGGGCACAGATACGCAGTATTTT. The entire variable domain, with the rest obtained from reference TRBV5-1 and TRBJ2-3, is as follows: KAGVTQTPRYLIKTRGQQVTLSCSPISGHRSVSWYQQTPGQGLQFLFEYFSETQRNKGNFPGRFSGRQFSNSRSEMNVSTLELGDSALYLCASSRGSTGTDTQYFGPGTRLTVL.

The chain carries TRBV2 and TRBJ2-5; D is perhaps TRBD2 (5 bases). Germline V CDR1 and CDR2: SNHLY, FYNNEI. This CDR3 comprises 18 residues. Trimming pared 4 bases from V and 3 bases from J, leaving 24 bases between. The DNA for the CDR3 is TGTGCCAGCAGTGTGGTGGCTAGCCAATCATCCGTTAAAGAGACCCAGTACTTC. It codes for CASSVVASQSSVKETQYF.

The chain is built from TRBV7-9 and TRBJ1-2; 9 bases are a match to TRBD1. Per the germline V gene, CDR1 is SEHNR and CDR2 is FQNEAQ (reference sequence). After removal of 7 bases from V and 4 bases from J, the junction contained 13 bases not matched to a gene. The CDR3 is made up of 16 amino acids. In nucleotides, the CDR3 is TGTGCCAGCATGCACCTCCGGGACAGGGCTTCCTATGGCTACACCTTC. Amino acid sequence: CASMHLRDRASYGYTF. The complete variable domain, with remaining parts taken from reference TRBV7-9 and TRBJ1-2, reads DTGVSQNPRHKITKRGQNVTFRCDPISEHNRLYWYRQTLGQGPEFLTYFQNEAQLEKSRLLSDRFSAERPKGSFSTLEIQRTEQGDSAMYLCASMHLRDRASYGYTFGSGTRLTVV.

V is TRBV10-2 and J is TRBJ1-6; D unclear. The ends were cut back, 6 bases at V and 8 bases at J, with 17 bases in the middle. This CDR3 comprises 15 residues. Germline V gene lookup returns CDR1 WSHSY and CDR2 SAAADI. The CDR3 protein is CASSRGISGDSPLHF. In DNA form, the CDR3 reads TGCGCCAGCAGCCGAGGGATTTCCGGGGATTCACCCCTCCACTTT.

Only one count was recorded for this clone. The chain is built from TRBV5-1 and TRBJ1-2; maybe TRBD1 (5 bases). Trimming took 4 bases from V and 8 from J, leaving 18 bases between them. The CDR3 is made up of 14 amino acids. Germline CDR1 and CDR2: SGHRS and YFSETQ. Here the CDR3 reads CASSPPGRGGGYTF. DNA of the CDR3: TGCGCCAGCAGCCCTCCCGGGAGGGGTGGCGGCTACACCTTC.

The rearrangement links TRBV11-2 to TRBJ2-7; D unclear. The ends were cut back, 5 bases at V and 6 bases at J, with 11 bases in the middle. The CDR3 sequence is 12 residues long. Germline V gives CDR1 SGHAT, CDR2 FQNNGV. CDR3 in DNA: TGTGCCAGCAGCCCGCGAGATCGCGAGCAGTACGTC. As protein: CASSPRDREQYV.

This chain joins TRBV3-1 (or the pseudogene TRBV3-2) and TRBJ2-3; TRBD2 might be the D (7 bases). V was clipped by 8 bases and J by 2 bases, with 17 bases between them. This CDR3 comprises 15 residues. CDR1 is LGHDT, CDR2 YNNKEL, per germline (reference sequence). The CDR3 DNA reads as TGTGCCAGCGGAGGGGGGGGACACTACACAGATACGCAGTATTTT. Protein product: CASGGGGHYTDTQYF.

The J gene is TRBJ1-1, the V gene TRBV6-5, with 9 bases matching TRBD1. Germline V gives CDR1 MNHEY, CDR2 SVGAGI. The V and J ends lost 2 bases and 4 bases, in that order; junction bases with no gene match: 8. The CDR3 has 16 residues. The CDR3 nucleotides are TGTGCCAGCAGTTACGATTGGGACAGGGCCTCCACTGAAGCTTTCTTT. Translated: CASSYDWDRASTEAFF.

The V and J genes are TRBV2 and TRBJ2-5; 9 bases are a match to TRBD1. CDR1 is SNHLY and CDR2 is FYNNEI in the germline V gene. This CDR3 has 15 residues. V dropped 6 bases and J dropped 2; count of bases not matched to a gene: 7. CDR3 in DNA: TGTGCCAGCAGCGGGTTGGGGACAGGGCAAGAGACCCAGTACTTC. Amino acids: CASSGLGTGQETQYF.

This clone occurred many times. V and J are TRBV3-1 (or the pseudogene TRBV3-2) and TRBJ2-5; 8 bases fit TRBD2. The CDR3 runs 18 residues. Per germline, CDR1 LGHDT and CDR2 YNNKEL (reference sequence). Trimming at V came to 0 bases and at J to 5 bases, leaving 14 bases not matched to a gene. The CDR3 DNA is TGTGCCAGCAGCCAAGATCGGGTGCGGGGGGACCTCCGGGAGACCCAGTACTTC. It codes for CASSQDRVRGDLRETQYF.

CDR3 bases: TGTGCCACCAGCAGAGAAGGGGGCAGGTCAGATACGCAGTATTTT. Translation: CATSREGGRSDTQYF. This chain uses TRBV15 with TRBJ2-3; 7 bases align to TRBD1. Germline trimming cut 0 bases from V and 4 bases from J; bases unmatched to any gene: 4. There are 15 residues in the CDR3. Looked up from germline, CDR1 is LNHNV and CDR2 is YYDKDF (reference sequence).

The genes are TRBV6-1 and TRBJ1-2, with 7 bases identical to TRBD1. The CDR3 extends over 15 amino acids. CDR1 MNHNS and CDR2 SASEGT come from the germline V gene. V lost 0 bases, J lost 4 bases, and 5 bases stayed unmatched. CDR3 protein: CASSEATGRVYGYTF. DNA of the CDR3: TGTGCCAGCAGTGAAGCGACAGGGAGAGTCTATGGCTACACCTTC.

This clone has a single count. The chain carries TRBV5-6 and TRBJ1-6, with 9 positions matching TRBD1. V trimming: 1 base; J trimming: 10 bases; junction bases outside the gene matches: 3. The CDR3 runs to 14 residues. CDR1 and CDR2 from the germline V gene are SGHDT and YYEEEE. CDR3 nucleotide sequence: TGTGCCAGCAGCTTGACAGGGGGCGCATCACCCCTCCACTTT. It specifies CASSLTGGASPLHF.

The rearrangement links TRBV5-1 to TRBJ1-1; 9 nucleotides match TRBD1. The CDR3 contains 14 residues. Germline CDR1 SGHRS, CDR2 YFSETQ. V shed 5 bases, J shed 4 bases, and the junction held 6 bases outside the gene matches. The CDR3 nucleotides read TGCGCCAGCAGAACATCACAGGGGGCCACTGAAGCTTTCTTT. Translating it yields CASRTSQGATEAFF. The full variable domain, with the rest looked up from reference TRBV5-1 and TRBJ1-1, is KAGVTQTPRYLIKTRGQQVTLSCSPISGHRSVSWYQQTPGQGLQFLFEYFSETQRNKGNFPGRFSGRQFSNSRSEMNVSTLELGDSALYLCASRTSQGATEAFFGQGTRLTVV.